What follows is one T cell receptor beta chain and its context. Its antigen is unknown. CDR3 length: 14 amino acids. The V and J ends lost 1 base and 4 bases respectively, with 7 bases between them. Germline loops: CDR1 SGHVS, CDR2 FNYEAQ. Naive CD4 T cells were sorted as CD45RO-negative, CD62L-positive. The assay was immunoSEQ multiplex PCR, and TCRdb's table has in-frame clones only and misses some. The sample records about 83,000 clones, around 93% being singletons. The data were taken from a study of human versus mouse CDR3 diversity and MHC coevolution. Study-wide context: Reported immunoSEQ sensitivity was one in 200,000 T cells, with reduced amplification bias. Whole-study findings and limits: About 1.7 million TCR beta clonotypes were estimated for humans, the largest repertoire. Compared with mice, human CDR3s carried more deletions and insertions on average.

The sequencing sample was made of naive CD4+ T cells from blood. Noted subset: CD45RO-negative CD62L-positive naive CD4 T cells. The chain recombines TRBV7-6 with TRBJ2-2, with TRBD2 as a possible D gene (5 bases). The TCR was taken from a person aged 25-75 years in good health. The CDR3 sequence is CASSLERVTGELFF. CDR3 in DNA: TGTGCCAGCAGCTTAGAGAGGGTCACCGGGGAGCTGTTTTTT. Supplemented by reference TRBV7-6 and TRBJ2-2, the full variable domain reads GAGVSQSPRYKVTKRGQDVALRCDPISGHVSLYWYRQALGQGPEFLTYFNYEAQQDKSGLPNDRFSAERPEGSISTLTIQRTEQRDSAMYRCASSLERVTGELFFGEGSRLTVL.